One sample yielded the 8 T cell receptor beta chains listed below, sequenced in a study of CD8 T cells in ankylosing spondylitis. TCRdb redid the calling of the 5' RACE reads with MiXCR, one entry per CDR3 protein. The sample lists fewer than 180,000 distinct CDR3 sequences; under 45% were seen once. The specimen sequenced was synovial fluid, either unsorted or a sorted T cell fraction (not recorded which). These receptor sequences come from a male donor with ankylosing spondylitis.

The chain couples TRBV12-3 or TRBV12-4 to TRBJ1-5; TRBD1 matches 8 bases. The CDR3 sequence is 15 residues long. V shed 5 bases, J shed 6 bases, and the junction held 9 bases outside the gene matches. The CDR3, as DNA: TGTGCCAGCAGTCCCCCGCAGGGGGCCGGTCAGCCCCAGCATTTT. This sequence encodes CASSPPQGAGQPQHF.

The chain is built from TRBV7-6 and TRBJ1-1, with 7 bases lining up with TRBD1. Germline V CDR1 and CDR2: SGHVS, FNYEAQ. After removal of 5 bases from V and 4 bases from J, the junction contained 19 bases not matched to a gene. The CDR3 extends over 18 amino acids. This CDR3 reads CASSVLRDSLKRSTEAFF. Written as DNA, the CDR3 is TGTGCCAGCAGCGTACTCCGGGACAGCCTTAAGAGGAGCACTGAAGCTTTCTTT.

This chain connects TRBV10-3 to TRBJ2-5; 9 nucleotides align to TRBD2. Germline trimming cut 3 bases from V and 1 base from J; bases unmatched to any gene: 6. Germline V CDR1 and CDR2: ENHRY, SYGVKD. CDR3 size: 16 residues. CDR3 residues: CAISEGREGPQETQYF. CDR3 nucleotides: TGTGCCATCAGTGAAGGGCGGGAGGGACCCCAAGAGACCCAGTACTTC.

This rearrangement joins TRBV3-1 to TRBJ2-3; 8 bases match TRBD2. This CDR3 spans 17 amino acids. Germline loops: CDR1 LGHDT, CDR2 YNNKEL (reference sequence). J lost 2 bases, V lost 1 base, and 8 bases had no gene match. The CDR3 loop is CASSQGYRLAHTDTQYF. The DNA of the CDR3 is TGTGCCAGCAGCCAAGGGTATCGACTAGCGCACACAGATACGCAGTATTTT.

By frequency in the sample, this clonotype is medium-sized. The rearrangement uses TRBV12-3 or TRBV12-4 and TRBJ2-6, with a weak D call TRBD1 (5 bases). The V and J ends lost 5 bases and 2 bases respectively, with 16 bases between them. The CDR3 totals 17 residues. CDR3 loop: CASSPPQGRAGANVLTF. The CDR3 DNA follows: TGTGCCAGCAGTCCCCCCCAGGGAAGGGCTGGGGCCAACGTCCTGACTTTC.

This clonotype was seen a few times. V is TRBV28 and J is TRBJ2-2; no reliable D call. V was trimmed by 3 bases and J by 6 bases, leaving 11 bases between them. The CDR3 is 14 residues long. In germline, CDR1 is MDHEN, CDR2 SYDVKM. CDR3 amino acids: CASSFVVYSGELFF. The CDR3, as DNA: TGTGCCAGCAGTTTTGTCGTGTATTCCGGGGAGCTGTTTTTT.

The genes are TRBV18 and TRBJ1-6; TRBD1 matches 9 bases. The CDR3 loop spans 16 amino acids. Unmatched junction bases numbered 9, after V lost 3 bases and J lost 9 bases. The germline V gene encodes CDR1 KGHSH and CDR2 LQKENI. The DNA of the CDR3 is TGTGCCAGCTCACCTCCTAGGGGGACAGGGACTTCACCCCTCCACTTT. Translating gives CASSPPRGTGTSPLHF. The full variable domain, rest sourced from reference TRBV18 and TRBJ1-6, is NAGVMQNPRHLVRRRGQEARLRCSPMKGHSHVYWYRQLPEEGLKFMVYLQKENIIDESGMPKERFSAEFPKEGPSILRIQQVVRGDSAAYFCASSPPRGTGTSPLHFGNGTRLTVT.

The rearrangement links TRBV3-1 to TRBJ2-1, with D possibly being TRBD1 or TRBD2 (5 bases each). Germline V CDR1 and CDR2: LGHDT, YNNKEL (reference sequence). The CDR3 is 17 residues long. The V end was cut by 0 bases, the J end by 3 bases, with 15 bases between. In DNA form, the CDR3 reads TGTGCCAGCAGCCAAGATACCGGGACGTGGAGCTACAATGAGCAGTTCTTC. Translating it yields CASSQDTGTWSYNEQFF.